This is a list of T cell receptor beta chains from one sample in a study of OX40 agonist ivuxolimab in advanced cancers. The data were produced by immunoSEQ multiplex PCR, yet TCRdb's version contains in-frame clones alone and is incomplete. The sample shows approximately 41,000 clones, approximately 87% of them seen only once. This specimen was CD4+ or CD8+ T cells sorted from blood, taken in a trial of the OX40 agonist ivuxolimab. These receptors all come from an adult with an advanced solid tumor such as melanoma, head and neck, liver or kidney cancer. The CDR3 runs from the conserved cysteine through the conserved F or W.

j_gene: TRBJ2-5; v_gene: TRBV6-4; CDR3aa: CASRGARYRETQYF
j_gene: TRBJ2-5; v_gene: TRBV29-1; CDR3aa: CSVEAGSQETQYF
j_gene: TRBJ2-3; v_gene: TRBV28; CDR3aa: CASRPGPGLGGDTQYF
j_gene: TRBJ2-5; v_gene: TRBV2; CDR3aa: CATNARETQYF
j_gene: TRBJ2-7; v_gene: TRBV6-1; CDR3aa: CASRRQMLGVEYF
j_gene: TRBJ1-2; v_gene: TRBV9; CDR3aa: CASSDGTGNGYTF
j_gene: TRBJ2-2; v_gene: TRBV7-2; CDR3aa: CASSRTTNTGELFF
j_gene: TRBJ2-1; v_gene: TRBV7-3; CDR3aa: CASSLGSSRNNEQFF
j_gene: TRBJ2-5; v_gene: TRBV12-5; CDR3aa: CASGLVHRGGETQYF
j_gene: TRBJ2-2; v_gene: TRBV19; CDR3aa: CASTDVTGTFTGELFF
j_gene: TRBJ1-2; v_gene: TRBV5-8; CDR3aa: CASSLDQNYGYTF
j_gene: TRBJ1-2; v_gene: TRBV11-2; CDR3aa: CASSSGTGNYGYTF
j_gene: TRBJ2-5; v_gene: TRBV15; CDR3aa: CATRVAGGPETQYF
j_gene: TRBJ1-5; v_gene: TRBV6-5; CDR3aa: CASRQTYSNQPQHF
j_gene: TRBJ1-5; v_gene: TRBV11-2; CDR3aa: CASSSTPGNSNQPQHF
j_gene: TRBJ2-7; v_gene: TRBV5-4; CDR3aa: CASSSGTVHSYEQYF
j_gene: TRBJ2-6; v_gene: TRBV6-1; CDR3aa: CASRAQTGANVLTF